Presented here are 27 T cell receptor beta chains from one specimen sequenced in a study of T cell responses to AZD1222 COVID-19 vaccine (dated by TCRdb to the early 2020s). The sample's time point label, decoded: baseline before first vaccination. Receptors were amplified or captured by the immunoSEQ multiplex PCR assay. What TCRdb holds here is the immuneACCESS table cut down to in-frame rearrangements. Part of the clones is not present; checked against another copy, under half of the missing clones reflect an unresolved V gene, and the others are unexplained. This sample gives 100,000 or so clones in total; roughly 90% of them show up just once. Roughly 4.5% of the sample lies in the top ten. The starting material was peripheral blood, obtained on day 0 of AZD1222 vaccination. The receptor set was obtained from an adult in good health.

This sequence joins TRBV7-2 and TRBJ1-1; D uncertain. The CDR3 loop spans 15 amino acids. Germline lookup yields CDR1 SGHTA and CDR2 FQGNSA. Trimming shortened V by 6 bases and J by 7 bases, and 21 bases separated the two germline ends. The CDR3 coding sequence is TGTGCCAGCAGTCCCTTGAGGGCCCCGACTAATGAAGCTTTCTTT. Translation gives CASSPLRAPTNEAFF.

This sequence joins TRBV10-2 and TRBJ1-1, with 8 bases that match TRBD1. Germline V gene sequence: CDR1 WSHSY, CDR2 SAAADI. J was trimmed by 10 bases and V by 6 bases; bases with no gene match: 10. The CDR3 covers 13 residues. The CDR3 nucleotides read TGCGCCAGCAGGGCGGACAGGGCGCTGGGAGCTTTCTTT. Protein sequence: CASRADRALGAFF.

The rearrangement uses TRBV28 and TRBJ1-4; D is perhaps TRBD1 (6 bases). Germline CDR1 and CDR2: MDHEN and SYDVKM. Trimming removed 6 bases at V and 7 bases at J, with 21 bases between. The CDR3 is made up of 16 amino acids. CDR3 loop: CASSPGGGGSGEKLFF. The CDR3 nucleotides read TGTGCCAGCAGCCCTGGGGGAGGGGGGAGTGGTGAAAAACTGTTTTTT.

The chain employs TRBV19 and TRBJ1-2, with D maybe TRBD1 (6 bases). The germline V and J ends were trimmed by 7 bases and 4 bases, with 16 bases remaining between them. The CDR3 is 14 amino acids. CDR1 LNHDA and CDR2 SQIVND come from the germline V gene (reference sequence). The CDR3 is CASKPTTGSYGYTF. The CDR3 nucleotides read TGTGCCAGTAAGCCCACTACAGGGAGCTATGGCTACACCTTC.

Details on this clone: The junction and the germline gene differ at one end; a read error may be behind it. The chain uses TRBV24-1 and TRBJ1-2; weak D call: TRBD1 (5 bases). Germline V CDR1 and CDR2: KGHDR, SFDVKD. CDR3 length equals 14 residues. For the CDR3, the DNA is TGTGCCACAAGTGGAGGGGCTAAGACTTATGGCTACACCTTC. Encoded protein: CATSGGAKTYGYTF.

CDR3 nucleotide sequence: TGTGCCAGCAGCTCCCCCGCCGGGACAGCGAACACCGGGGAGCTGTTTTTT. This sequence encodes CASSSPAGTANTGELFF. V gene TRBV13 combines with J gene TRBJ2-2, with 7 bases matching TRBD1. The CDR3 runs 17 residues. The germline CDR1 and CDR2 sequences are PRHDT and FYEKMQ (reference sequence). Germline trimming cut 4 bases from V and 0 bases from J; bases unmatched to any gene: 8.

The chain has TRBV2 and TRBJ1-2; D not resolved. This CDR3 contains 14 residues. Trimming stripped 3 bases from V and 2 bases from J, with 10 bases between. The V gene's germline CDR1 is SNHLY and CDR2 FYNNEI. The CDR3 reads CASSDWHDNYGYTF. The CDR3 DNA reads TGTGCCAGCAGTGACTGGCACGACAACTATGGCTACACCTTC.

The chain carries TRBV6-5 and TRBJ2-4; tentatively, D is TRBD1 or TRBD2 (7 bases each). The CDR3 is made up of 16 amino acids. Germline V gives CDR1 MNHEY, CDR2 SVGAGI. Trimming pared 0 bases from V and 10 bases from J, leaving 19 bases between. The CDR3 DNA reads TGTGCCAGCAGTTACTCGATGCAGGGGGGGGCAGGGATTCAGTACTTC. Translation: CASSYSMQGGAGIQYF.

The V and J genes are TRBV9 and TRBJ2-5; either TRBD1 or TRBD2 may supply D (7 bases each). Germline values: CDR1 SGDLS, CDR2 YYNGEE. The CDR3 spans 16 residues. The V gene lost 4 bases and the J gene lost 3 bases, with 19 bases spanning the gap. The CDR3 DNA is TGTGCCAGCAGCCCCAGGACAGGTGGGACTAAAGAGACCCAGTACTTC. Translation gives CASSPRTGGTKETQYF.

This clone was seen just once. CDR3 bases: TGTGCCAGCAGCGTAGCTCTTTTGGCTACTGAAGCTTTCTTT. As protein: CASSVALLATEAFF. The chain uses TRBV9 and TRBJ1-1; D is ambiguous. CDR1 is SGDLS and CDR2 is YYNGEE in the germline V gene. CDR3 length: 14 amino acids. Trimming pared 0 bases from V and 5 bases from J, leaving 11 bases between.

The V gene is TRBV5-4, the J gene TRBJ1-6, with TRBD1 identical over 7 bases. J lost 10 bases, V lost 5 bases, and 3 bases had no gene match. The CDR3 is 12 amino acids. Germline-derived CDR1 and CDR2 are SGHNT and YYREEE (reference sequence). Written as DNA, the CDR3 is TGTGCCAGCAGATGGGGACAGTCACCCCTCCACTTT. Its translation: CASRWGQSPLHF.

This chain links TRBV5-1 with TRBJ1-6; unclear D gene. Per the germline V gene, CDR1 is SGHRS and CDR2 is YFSETQ. V lost 0 bases to trimming and J lost 6 bases, with 10 bases between them. This CDR3 region has 15 residues. CDR3 nucleotide sequence: TGCGCCAGCAGCTTGGATTATCAGCCTAATTCACCCCTCCACTTT. This encodes CASSLDYQPNSPLHF.

The V call is TRBV7-8, the J call TRBJ1-2; TRBD1 agrees at 7 bases. The CDR3 is 14 amino acids. The J segment lost 4 bases and the V segment lost 1 base, leaving 3 bases of the junction unmatched. Germline assignment: CDR1 SGHVS and CDR2 FQNEAQ. The CDR3 is CASSLGGQIYGYTF. The CDR3 region has the DNA TGTGCCAGCAGCTTAGGGGGACAGATCTATGGCTACACCTTC.

The V gene is TRBV6-5, the J gene TRBJ1-5; tentatively, D is TRBD1 (5 bases). Trimming cost V 7 bases and J 2 bases, with 15 bases left between them. Germline V gene data show CDR1 as MNHEY and CDR2 as SVGAGI. This CDR3 is 15 amino acids long. CDR3 residues: CASTQGIGGNQPQHF. Written as DNA, the CDR3 is TGTGCCAGCACCCAGGGAATCGGGGGCAATCAGCCCCAGCATTTT.

The rearrangement uses TRBV28 and TRBJ2-7; TRBD1 agrees at 7 bases. The J segment lost 0 bases and the V segment lost 5 bases, leaving 1 base of the junction unmatched. Germline V CDR1 and CDR2: MDHEN, SYDVKM. This CDR3 spans 13 amino acids. CDR3: CASSTGASYEQYF. CDR3 DNA sequence: TGTGCCAGCAGTACAGGGGCCTCCTACGAGCAGTACTTC.

The chain couples TRBV11-3 to TRBJ1-6, with TRBD1 identical over 8 bases. Looked up from germline, CDR1 is SGHNT and CDR2 is YENEEA. CDR3 size: 15 residues. V was pared by 5 bases and J by 4 bases, with 4 bases of the junction left unmatched. This CDR3 reads CASSPGTGYNSPLHF. The CDR3 coding sequence is TGTGCCAGCAGCCCGGGGACAGGATATAATTCACCCCTCCACTTT.

CDR3: CASSLGEYGYTF. Here the CDR3 DNA reads TGTGCCAGCAGCCTTGGGGAATATGGCTACACCTTC. V gene TRBV3-1 (or the pseudogene TRBV3-2) combines with J gene TRBJ1-2, with D unclear. With 4 bases removed from V and 5 bases from J, the gap between germline ends came to 8 bases. The CDR3 covers 12 residues. Germline CDR1 reads LGHDT; CDR2 reads YNNKEL (reference sequence).

J is TRBJ1-2 and V is TRBV16; weak D call: TRBD1 (6 bases). Germline V gene data show CDR1 as KGHSY and CDR2 as FQNENV. Trimming pared 0 bases from V and 0 bases from J, leaving 17 bases between. The CDR3 has 18 residues. Written as DNA, the CDR3 is TGTGCCAGCAGCCAATCGACCCGGACAGTACTATCTAACTATGGCTACACCTTC. Translating gives CASSQSTRTVLSNYGYTF.

This clone was counted once. This chain connects TRBV19 to TRBJ2-3, with TRBD1 matching 8 bases. The germline CDR1 and CDR2 sequences are LNHDA and SQIVND (reference sequence). The CDR3 has 15 residues. Trimming removed 4 bases from V and 1 base from J; junction bases left unmatched: 4. CDR3 residues: CASSKPGQGTDTQYF. In DNA form, the CDR3 reads TGTGCCAGTAGTAAACCGGGACAGGGCACAGATACGCAGTATTTT.

The chain uses TRBV19 and TRBJ1-1, with D unresolved. From germline, CDR1 is LNHDA and CDR2 SQIVND (reference sequence). Between the trimmed V and J ends, which lost 3 bases and 7 bases, there was a span of 9 bases. The CDR3 is 12 residues long. The CDR3 is CASSIGLVEAFF. In nucleotides, the CDR3 is TGTGCCAGTAGTATTGGTTTGGTTGAAGCTTTCTTT.

The rearrangement links TRBV5-1 to TRBJ2-7; a possible D gene is TRBD1 (6 bases). Germline V gene lookup returns CDR1 SGHRS and CDR2 YFSETQ. The CDR3 is made up of 15 amino acids. V dropped 2 bases and J dropped 0 bases, with 12 bases sitting between them. CDR3 nucleotides: TGCGCCAGCAGCTTTGGACAGAGTTTCTCCTACGAGCAGTACTTC. This encodes CASSFGQSFSYEQYF.

V gene TRBV5-6 combines with J gene TRBJ1-5; D remains unclear. The CDR3 covers 14 residues. V was pared by 0 bases and J by 4 bases, with 8 bases between. Germline assignment: CDR1 SGHDT and CDR2 YYEEEE. CDR3: CASSLGQTNQPQHF. CDR3 in DNA: TGTGCCAGCAGCTTGGGGCAGACGAATCAGCCCCAGCATTTT.

V is TRBV5-1 and J is TRBJ2-7, with TRBD1 identical over 9 bases. Germline CDR1 and CDR2: SGHRS and YFSETQ. This CDR3 comprises 14 residues. The trim removed 4 bases at V and 3 bases at J, leaving 5 bases unmatched. The CDR3 protein is CASSPRTGDYEQYF. The CDR3 nucleotides read TGCGCCAGCAGCCCCAGGACAGGGGACTACGAGCAGTACTTC. Looking up the rest from reference TRBV5-1 and TRBJ2-7 gives the full variable domain: KAGVTQTPRYLIKTRGQQVTLSCSPISGHRSVSWYQQTPGQGLQFLFEYFSETQRNKGNFPGRFSGRQFSNSRSEMNVSTLELGDSALYLCASSPRTGDYEQYFGPGTRLTVT.

This clone was observed a few times. The chain has TRBV4-2 and TRBJ1-2; TRBD1 aligns across 8 bases. V shed 0 bases and J 3 bases; nucleotides not matched to a gene: 15. The CDR3 loop spans 19 amino acids. From germline, CDR1 is LGHNA and CDR2 YNFKEQ. The chain's CDR3 is CASSQDLPGTGYRYYGYTF. DNA for the CDR3: TGTGCCAGCAGCCAAGATCTCCCCGGGACAGGCTACAGATACTATGGCTACACCTTC.

The chain employs TRBV6-2 or TRBV6-3 and TRBJ1-5; a possible D gene is TRBD1 (6 bases). CDR1 is MNHEY and CDR2 is SVGEGT in the germline V gene. CDR3 length: 14 residues. V gave up 4 bases and J gave up 6 bases, with 13 bases separating them. CDR3 nucleotide sequence: TGTGCCAGCAGTTGGGGGGGGGCGGGTCAGCCCCAGCATTTT. This translates into CASSWGGAGQPQHF.

This clone has a single count. This chain uses TRBV4-3 with TRBJ2-7; 11 nucleotides align to TRBD2. This CDR3 has 15 residues. CDR1 and CDR2 from the germline V gene are LGHNA and YSLEER. The V segment lost 4 bases and the J segment 2 bases; nucleotides outside the gene matches: 4. CDR3 protein: CASSRQLAGAYEQYF. CDR3 in DNA: TGCGCCAGCAGCCGACAACTAGCGGGGGCCTACGAGCAGTACTTC.

This clone has only a few counts. V gene TRBV20-1 combines with J gene TRBJ2-1; D gene unclear. V was pared by 4 bases and J by 10 bases, with 2 bases between. The CDR3 sequence is 8 residues long. Per the germline V gene, CDR1 is DFQATT and CDR2 is SNEGSKA (reference sequence). This chain's CDR3 is CSANEQFF. The CDR3 DNA is TGCAGTGCTAACGAGCAGTTCTTC.